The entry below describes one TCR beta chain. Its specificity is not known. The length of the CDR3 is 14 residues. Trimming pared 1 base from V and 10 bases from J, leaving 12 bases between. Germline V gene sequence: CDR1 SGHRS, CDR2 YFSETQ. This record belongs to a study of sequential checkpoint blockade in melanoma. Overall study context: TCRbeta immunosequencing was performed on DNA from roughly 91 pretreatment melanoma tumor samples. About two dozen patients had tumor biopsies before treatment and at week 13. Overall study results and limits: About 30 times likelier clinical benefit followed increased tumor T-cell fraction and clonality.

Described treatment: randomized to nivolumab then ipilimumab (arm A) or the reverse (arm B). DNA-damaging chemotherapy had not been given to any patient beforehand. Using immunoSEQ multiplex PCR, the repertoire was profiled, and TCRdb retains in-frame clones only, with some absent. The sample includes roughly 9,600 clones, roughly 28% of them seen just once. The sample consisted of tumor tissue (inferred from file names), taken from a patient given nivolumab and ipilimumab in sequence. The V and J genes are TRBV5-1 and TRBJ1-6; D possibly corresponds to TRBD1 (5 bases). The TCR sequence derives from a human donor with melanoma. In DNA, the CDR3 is TGCGCCAGCAGCTTGTCAGGGACTGGGTCACCCCTCCACTTT. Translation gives CASSLSGTGSPLHF.